In this sample, the clone carrying this T cell receptor beta chain turned up a few times. The sample is drawn from a study of T-cell memory formation after mild COVID-19. Study information: Clustering of TCRs was largely donor specific.

The CDR3 is 13 residues long. With 6 bases clipped from V and 5 bases from J, the junction kept 4 bases outside the gene matches. TCRdb reprocessed the 5' RACE reads with MiXCR, giving one entry per CDR3 protein. The sample lists about 440,000 distinct CDR3 sequences, about 19% seen once, with 8.4% in the top ten. Input material: PBMCs or a T cell subset sorted from them (not recorded which). The chain uses TRBV12-3 or TRBV12-4 and TRBJ1-5, with 7 bases that match TRBD1. The receptor was derived from an adult woman who had mild COVID-19 (a few samples of this study predate the infection). Cell type and time point are not known. The CDR3 DNA reads as TGTGCCAGCAGAGCTACAGGGGATCAGCCCCAGCATTTT. Protein product: CASRATGDQPQHF.